The 10 T cell receptor beta chains reported below all come from one sample, sequenced in a study of blood T cell repertoires in COVID-19. The data were produced by immunoSEQ multiplex PCR, yet TCRdb's version contains in-frame clones alone and is incomplete. The sample consists of 350,000 or so clones, more than 75% of them appearing once. Sequenced sample: PBMCs or T cells enriched from blood (not recorded which). The receptors were gathered from a woman in her 30s who had recovered from COVID-19.

The chain couples TRBV19 to TRBJ2-1; 8 bases fit TRBD1. This CDR3 region has 14 residues. CDR1 and CDR2 from the germline V gene are LNHDA and SQIVND (reference sequence). With V trimmed by 5 bases and J by 3 bases, 3 bases remained unmatched. The CDR3 sequence is CASSSQGGYNEQFF. CDR3 in DNA: TGTGCCAGTAGTTCACAGGGGGGCTACAATGAGCAGTTCTTC.

This chain joins TRBV5-4 and TRBJ2-2; 8 positions agree with TRBD1. The junction had 6 bases not matched to a gene; V was cut back by 0 bases and J by 5 bases. Germline V gene lookup returns CDR1 SGHNT and CDR2 YYREEE (reference sequence). The CDR3 runs to 16 residues. The CDR3 region is CASSLAVTGATGELFF. The CDR3 DNA sequence: TGTGCCAGCAGCTTGGCGGTGACAGGGGCGACCGGGGAGCTGTTTTTT.

The chain carries TRBV5-1 and TRBJ2-3; the match to TRBD2 covers 10 bases. The CDR3 runs 15 residues. The germline gives CDR1 SGHRS, CDR2 YFSETQ. The V and J ends lost 0 bases and 3 bases, in that order; junction bases with no gene match: 1. CDR3 nucleotides: TGCGCCAGCAGCTTGGAACTAGCGGGGACAGATACGCAGTATTTT. Translating gives CASSLELAGTDTQYF. Using reference TRBV5-1 and TRBJ2-3 for the parts outside the CDR3, the full variable domain is KAGVTQTPRYLIKTRGQQVTLSCSPISGHRSVSWYQQTPGQGLQFLFEYFSETQRNKGNFPGRFSGRQFSNSRSEMNVSTLELGDSALYLCASSLELAGTDTQYFGPGTRLTVL.

V and J are TRBV4-3 and TRBJ1-6, with TRBD1 identical over 7 bases. Looked up from germline, CDR1 is LGHNA and CDR2 is YSLEER. The V gene end was trimmed by 2 bases and the J gene end by 8 bases; junction bases not matched to a gene: 3. This CDR3 region has 14 residues. The CDR3 is CASSQSTGDSPLHF. The DNA of the CDR3 is TGCGCCAGCAGCCAATCTACAGGGGATTCACCCCTCCACTTT.

J is TRBJ2-7 and V is TRBV11-3; 9 nucleotides line up with TRBD1. The junction had 4 bases not matched to a gene; V was cut back by 2 bases and J by 5 bases. CDR1 is SGHNT and CDR2 is YENEEA in the germline V gene. CDR3 length: 14 amino acids. The CDR3 DNA follows: TGTGCCAGCAGCTTACGACAGGGGGTCAACGAGCAGTACTTC. The encoded protein is CASSLRQGVNEQYF.

The chain is built from TRBV3-1 (or the pseudogene TRBV3-2) and TRBJ1-2; D is undetermined. CDR3 size: 13 residues. With 10 bases removed from V and 4 bases from J, the gap between germline ends came to 16 bases. Looked up from germline, CDR1 is LGHDT and CDR2 is YNNKEL (reference sequence). CDR3 nucleotide sequence: TGTGCCACCTCTAATGGCGGGCTCTATGGCTACACCTTC. This encodes CATSNGGLYGYTF.

V usage is TRBV27 and J usage is TRBJ2-7; 8 bases fit TRBD1. Germline V gene sequence: CDR1 MNHEY, CDR2 SMNVEV (reference sequence). The CDR3 consists of 14 residues. The V and J ends lost 6 bases and 1 base, in that order; junction bases with no gene match: 5. CDR3 sequence: CASSTGGLSYEQYF. DNA for the CDR3: TGTGCCAGCAGCACAGGGGGGCTGTCCTACGAGCAGTACTTC.

The rearrangement joins TRBV11-2 to TRBJ1-1; TRBD1 might be the D (5 bases). The CDR3 loop spans 15 amino acids. The germline V and J ends were trimmed by 2 bases and 4 bases, with 14 bases remaining between them. Germline-derived CDR1 and CDR2 are SGHAT and FQNNGV. CDR3 sequence (DNA): TGTGCCAGCAGCTTAACCGACAGCAGTTTCACTGAAGCTTTCTTT. Its protein product is CASSLTDSSFTEAFF. Variable domain in full (rest from reference TRBV11-2 and TRBJ1-1): EAGVAQSPRYKIIEKRQSVAFWCNPISGHATLYWYQQILGQGPKLLIQFQNNGVVDDSQLPKDRFSAERLKGVDSTLKIQPAKLEDSAVYLCASSLTDSSFTEAFFGQGTRLTVV.

The chain combines TRBV28 with TRBJ1-1; D unclear. Trimming left V 5 bases short and J 5 bases short, with 6 bases between. This CDR3 is built from 11 residues. Germline lookup yields CDR1 MDHEN and CDR2 SYDVKM. The CDR3 protein is CASSVPTEAFF. In DNA, the CDR3 is TGTGCCAGCAGTGTTCCTACTGAAGCTTTCTTT.

V is TRBV10-3 and J is TRBJ2-1; 12 bases map to TRBD2. The V gene's germline CDR1 is ENHRY and CDR2 SYGVKD. The CDR3 is made up of 17 amino acids. V shed 0 bases, J shed 6 bases, and the junction held 6 bases outside the gene matches. Here the CDR3 DNA reads TGTGCCATCAGTGAGTCGACTCTAGCGGGGGGGGCCAATGAGCAGTTCTTC. Translating it yields CAISESTLAGGANEQFF.